This T cell receptor (beta chain) was captured in a study of blood T cell repertoires in COVID-19. Study at large: Researchers got acute and convalescent COVID-19 samples from the United States, Italy and Spain.

Original processing notes: Estimated nucleated cell counts came from reference gene primer amplification. Profiling relied on immunoSEQ multiplex PCR, and the TCRdb table lists in-frame clones only, not all of them. From that table come the V and J calls and clone size; the DNA was used to work out D and trimming. The data show 100,000 to 150,000 clones, around 88% seen once. CDR1 and CDR2 from the germline V gene are MNHEY and SVGAGI. Losses at the gene ends were 4 bases for V and 7 bases for J; bases not matched to a gene: 4. There are 13 residues in the CDR3. The TCR was taken from a middle-aged man with active or convalescent COVID-19. The sequenced sample was peripheral blood. The chain uses TRBV6-5 and TRBJ1-1; 9 nucleotides line up with TRBD1. The CDR3 reads CASSLDRGGEAFF. For the CDR3, the DNA is TGTGCCAGCAGTTTGGACAGGGGAGGTGAAGCTTTCTTT.